This passage covers 17 T cell receptor beta chains from one sample sequenced in a study of T-cell reconstitution after alpha-beta-depleted transplantation in children. Unique molecular identifiers were incorporated when the TCRbeta library was constructed. MiXCR, applied by TCRdb to the PCR reads, yields one record per CDR3 protein. The top ten hold 25% to 30% of the sample, which has over 400,000 distinct CDR3 sequences, 43% seen once. The specimen was PBMCs, collected before TCRalphabeta/CD19-depleted stem cell transplant. The receptors were gathered from a girl aged 2 to 9 with aplastic anemia, due to receive a stem cell transplant.

The J gene is TRBJ1-2, the V gene TRBV20-1, with D tentatively TRBD1 (5 bases). This CDR3 has 12 residues. Per the germline V gene, CDR1 is DFQATT and CDR2 is SNEGSKA (reference sequence). V dropped 6 bases and J dropped 5 bases, with 13 bases sitting between them. The CDR3 sequence is CSASGTRYGYTF. The DNA for the CDR3 is TGCAGTGCCTCCGGGACGCGGTATGGCTACACCTTC.

The chain recombines TRBV6-1 with TRBJ1-5; D gene uncertain. CDR1 is MNHNS and CDR2 is SASEGT in the germline V gene. The CDR3 totals 16 residues. Deletions cut 6 bases from V and 5 bases from J, with 20 bases between. The CDR3 bases are TGTGCCAGCAGCCTCTACCATCAACCCCAAGATCAGCCCCAGCATTTT. This codes for CASSLYHQPQDQPQHF.

This clonotype was counted at least ten times. The chain recombines TRBV12-3 or TRBV12-4 with TRBJ2-7; TRBD1 aligns across 9 bases. J was trimmed by 3 bases and V by 6 bases; bases with no gene match: 6. The CDR3 length is 14 residues. The CDR3 loop reads CASRPGTGFYEQYF. Written as DNA, the CDR3 is TGTGCCAGCAGACCCGGGACAGGGTTCTACGAGCAGTACTTC.

J is TRBJ2-3 and V is TRBV20-1; either TRBD1 or TRBD2 may fit D (5 bases each). The V gene's germline CDR1 is DFQATT and CDR2 SNEGSKA (reference sequence). Deletions cut 2 bases from V and 2 bases from J, with 14 bases between. The CDR3 has 15 residues. The CDR3 here is CSARTPGPNTDTQYF. As DNA, the CDR3 is TGCAGTGCTAGAACGCCGGGACCCAACACAGATACGCAGTATTTT.

As for this clonotype: One junction end disagrees with the germline gene, perhaps due to a read error. The V and J genes are TRBV5-1 and TRBJ2-3; 7 nucleotides align to TRBD1. The CDR3 has 14 amino acids. Germline values: CDR1 SGHRS, CDR2 YFSETQ. The CDR3 region is CASGSGTVVDTQYF. DNA of the CDR3: TGTGCCAGCGGCTCCGGGACAGTTGTGGATACGCAGTATTTT.

The gene calls are TRBV5-1 and TRBJ2-5; D is tentatively TRBD1 or TRBD2 (6 bases each). V shed 3 bases and J shed 2 bases, with 17 bases lying between them. This CDR3 comprises 16 residues. The V gene's germline CDR1 is SGHRS and CDR2 YFSETQ. CDR3 DNA sequence: TGCGCCAGCAGCTACGATCGGGGGCCCAGGCAAGAGACCCAGTACTTC. This translates into CASSYDRGPRQETQYF.

A few counts support this clonotype. The rearrangement links TRBV20-1 to TRBJ1-2; D gene ambiguous. This CDR3 comprises 15 residues. Germline V lookup: CDR1 DFQATT, CDR2 SNEGSKA (reference sequence). Between the trimmed V and J ends, which lost 1 base and 0 bases, there was a span of 12 bases. The CDR3 here is CSARGANSPNYGYTF. The DNA of the CDR3 is TGCAGTGCTAGAGGGGCCAACAGTCCTAACTATGGCTACACCTTC.

The chain employs TRBV20-1 and TRBJ2-7; D is undetermined. In germline, CDR1 is DFQATT, CDR2 SNEGSKA (reference sequence). V was cut by 3 bases and J by 3 bases, with 12 bases left in between. The CDR3 length is 13 residues. CDR3 protein: CSAREAYDYEQYF. Here the CDR3 DNA reads TGCAGTGCTAGGGAAGCTTACGACTACGAGCAGTACTTC.

This clonotype was counted a few times. In DNA, the CDR3 is TGCAGTGCTAGCTCGATTAGCGGAACTTCTAGCACAGATACGCAGTATTTT. Translating gives CSASSISGTSSTDTQYF. The chain has TRBV20-1 and TRBJ2-3; D may be TRBD2 (6 bases). The CDR3 runs to 17 residues. The V gene lost 3 bases and the J gene lost 0 bases, with 19 bases spanning the gap. The germline V gene encodes CDR1 DFQATT and CDR2 SNEGSKA (reference sequence).

As to this clonotype: The germline gene is not matched at one end of the junction; a read error may be the cause. CDR3 DNA sequence: TGTGCCAGCAGCTCACAGGGGCTAGCGGGGGATACGCTGTATTTT. Its protein product is CASSSQGLAGDTLYF. This chain links TRBV7-2 with TRBJ2-3, with 10 bases matching TRBD2. This CDR3 is 15 amino acids long. Looked up from germline, CDR1 is SGHTA and CDR2 is FQGNSA. Drawing the rest from reference TRBV7-2 and TRBJ2-3, the complete variable domain is GAGVSQSPSNKVTEKGKDVELRCDPISGHTALYWYRQSLGQGLEFLIYFQGNSAPDKSGLPSDRFSAERTGGSVSTLTIQRTQQEDSAVYLCASSSQGLAGDTLYFGPGTRLTVL.

This clonotype was seen a few times. This chain connects TRBV5-4 to TRBJ1-3; the D is unclear. The CDR3 sequence is 16 residues long. Trimming removed 0 bases from V and 2 bases from J, with 12 bases in between. Germline values: CDR1 SGHNT, CDR2 YYREEE (reference sequence). The CDR3 DNA follows: TGTGCCAGCAGCTTGGACGGCCACTTGCCTGGAAACACCATATATTTT. It is translated as CASSLDGHLPGNTIYF.

This clonotype appeared many times. The rearrangement uses TRBV5-1 and TRBJ2-1; D is uncertain. The CDR3 loop spans 15 amino acids. V was cut by 1 base and J by 2 bases, with 10 bases left in between. Germline V gene lookup returns CDR1 SGHRS and CDR2 YFSETQ. CDR3 DNA sequence: TGCGCCAGCAGCTTGATTAAGGGTACCTACAATGAGCAGTTCTTC. It is translated as CASSLIKGTYNEQFF. The full variable domain, in which reference TRBV5-1 and TRBJ2-1 provide the parts outside the CDR3, is KAGVTQTPRYLIKTRGQQVTLSCSPISGHRSVSWYQQTPGQGLQFLFEYFSETQRNKGNFPGRFSGRQFSNSRSEMNVSTLELGDSALYLCASSLIKGTYNEQFFGPGTRLTVL.

For this clonotype: This clone may be a read error of a much larger clone one base away. The conserved phenylalanine or tryptophan is not found at the CDR3 terminus, so this likely reflects a read error. The V call is TRBV5-1, the J call TRBJ2-5; D uncertain. Trimming pared 3 bases from V and 5 bases from J, leaving 5 bases between. CDR3 length equals 11 residues. Germline loops: CDR1 SGHRS, CDR2 YFSETQ. CDR3 region: CASSSRETQYS. In DNA, the CDR3 is TGCGCCAGCAGCTCCCGGGAGACCCAGTACTCC.

The chain is built from TRBV28 and TRBJ2-1; the match to TRBD2 covers 11 bases. The V and J ends lost 6 bases and 4 bases, in that order; junction bases with no gene match: 8. The length of the CDR3 is 16 residues. Germline CDR1 and CDR2: MDHEN and SYDVKM. CDR3 DNA sequence: TGTGCCAGCAGCCCCCCGGGACTAGCGGAGTACAATGAGCAGTTCTTC. Its protein is CASSPPGLAEYNEQFF.

This clonotype has a count of ten or more. The J gene is TRBJ2-1, the V gene TRBV7-9, with 10 bases that match TRBD2. This CDR3 is 14 amino acids long. Trimming took 11 bases from V and 3 from J; bases not matched to a gene: 7. Germline V gene sequence: CDR1 SEHNR, CDR2 FQNEAQ (reference sequence). The CDR3 loop reads CAGQAGGFYNEQFF. In DNA, the CDR3 is TGTGCCGGACAAGCGGGAGGGTTCTACAATGAGCAGTTCTTC.

This clonotype was counted ten times or more. J is TRBJ2-3 and V is TRBV7-2; maybe TRBD2 (5 bases). The CDR3 is 14 residues long. CDR1 and CDR2 from the germline V gene are SGHTA and FQGNSA. Trimming removed 3 bases from V and 4 bases from J, with 11 bases in between. CDR3 nucleotides: TGTGCCAGCAGCTTCACCACTAGGGCAGATACGCAGTATTTT. The encoded protein is CASSFTTRADTQYF. Full variable domain (outside the CDR3, taken from reference TRBV7-2 and TRBJ2-3): GAGVSQSPSNKVTEKGKDVELRCDPISGHTALYWYRQSLGQGLEFLIYFQGNSAPDKSGLPSDRFSAERTGGSVSTLTIQRTQQEDSAVYLCASSFTTRADTQYFGPGTRLTVL.

The chain has TRBV20-1 and TRBJ2-1; the match to TRBD2 covers 7 bases. CDR1 DFQATT and CDR2 SNEGSKA come from the germline V gene (reference sequence). V was pared by 3 bases and J by 2 bases, with 10 bases of the junction left unmatched. The CDR3 is made up of 16 amino acids. DNA of the CDR3: TGCAGTGCTAGTGGGTTAAGCGGGATAACCTACAATGAGCAGTTCTTC. This gives the protein CSASGLSGITYNEQFF.